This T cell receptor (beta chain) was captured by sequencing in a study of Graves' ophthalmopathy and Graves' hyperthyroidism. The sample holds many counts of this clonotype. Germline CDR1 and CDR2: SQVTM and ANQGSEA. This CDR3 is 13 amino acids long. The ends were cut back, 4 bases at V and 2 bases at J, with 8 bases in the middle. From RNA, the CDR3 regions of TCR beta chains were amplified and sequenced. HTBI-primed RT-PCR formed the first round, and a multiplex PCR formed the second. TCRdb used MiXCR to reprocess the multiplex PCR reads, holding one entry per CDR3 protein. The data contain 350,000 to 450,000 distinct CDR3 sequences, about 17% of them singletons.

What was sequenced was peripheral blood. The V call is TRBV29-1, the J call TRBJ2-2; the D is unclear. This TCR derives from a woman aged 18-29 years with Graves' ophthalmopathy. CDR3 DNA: TGCAGCGTTGTTGTACCCAACACCGGGGAGCTGTTTTTT. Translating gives CSVVVPNTGELFF.